This T cell receptor beta chain was retrieved from a study of T cell changes during pregnancy in multiple sclerosis. Some clones are missing from TCRdb's copy, which holds only in-frame ones; the method was immunoSEQ multiplex PCR. The data contain approximately 31,000 clones, around 90% of them singletons. V was shortened by 7 bases and J by 6 bases, with 9 bases between the two germline ends. In germline, CDR1 is SGHRS, CDR2 YFSETQ. This CDR3 has 11 residues. The source material was CD4+ T cells from peripheral blood mononuclear cells, sampled in the second trimester of pregnancy. The J gene is TRBJ2-3, the V gene TRBV5-1; no definite D call. The clonotype originates from a female donor in good health, enrolled as a control in a pregnancy study. The CDR3 DNA sequence: TGCGCCAGCCGGAGTCGGGATACGCAGTATTTT. It is translated as CASRSRDTQYF.